This entry is about one TCR beta chain. Produced via immunoSEQ multiplex PCR; TCRdb's table is partial and in-frame only. The sample includes 700,000 or so clones, roughly 88% of them seen just once. These data belong to a study of shared T cell receptors in the human thymus. Per germline, CDR1 SGHRS and CDR2 YFSETQ. The junction had 12 bases not matched to a gene; V was cut back by 5 bases and J by 3 bases. The CDR3 has 17 residues. These data were also reused for a study on human thymus T cells. That work adds: Corrective cardiac operations yielded the resected thymus tissue.

Material for sequencing was thymocytes. The sequence was obtained from a girl under three years old with a congenital heart defect. V usage is TRBV5-1 and J usage is TRBJ2-2; 8 positions agree with TRBD2. CDR3 region: CASSSRGAPKDTGELFF. CDR3 nucleotide sequence: TGCGCCAGCAGTTCGCGGGGGGCACCCAAGGACACCGGGGAGCTGTTTTTT.